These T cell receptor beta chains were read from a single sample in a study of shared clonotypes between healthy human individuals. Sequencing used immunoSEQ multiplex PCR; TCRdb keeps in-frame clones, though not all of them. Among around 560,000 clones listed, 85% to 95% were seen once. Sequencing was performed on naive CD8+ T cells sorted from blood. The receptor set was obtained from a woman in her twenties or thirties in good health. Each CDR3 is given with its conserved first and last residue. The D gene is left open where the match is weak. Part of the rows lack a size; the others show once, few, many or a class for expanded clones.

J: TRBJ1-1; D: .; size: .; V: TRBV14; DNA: TGTGCCAGCAGCCCATTAGGCCTCAACACTGAAGCTTTCTTT; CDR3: CASSPLGLNTEAFF
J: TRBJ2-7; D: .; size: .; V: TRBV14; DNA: TGTGCCAGCAGCCAAGATAGAGAGGGTAAAAGCTCCTACGAGCAGTACTTC; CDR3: CASSQDREGKSSYEQYF
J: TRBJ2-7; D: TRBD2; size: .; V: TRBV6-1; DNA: TGTGCCAGCAGTGAACCCCAGCGGGGCGCCTTGATGCAGTACTTC; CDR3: CASSEPQRGALMQYF
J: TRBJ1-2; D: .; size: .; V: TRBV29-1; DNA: TGCAGCGTTGACGGGGAGTCGTATTATGGCTACACCTTC; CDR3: CSVDGESYYGYTF
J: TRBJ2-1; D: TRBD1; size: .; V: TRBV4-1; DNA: TGCGCCAGCAGCCCAGGGGGATATGAGCAGTTCTTC; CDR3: CASSPGGYEQFF
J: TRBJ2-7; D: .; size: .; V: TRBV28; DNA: TGTGCCAGCAGTTTTGTGGGAGGGGGCTACGAGCAGTACTTC; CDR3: CASSFVGGGYEQYF
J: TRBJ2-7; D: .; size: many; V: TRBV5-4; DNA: TGTGCCAGCAGCACCGACTACGAGCAGTACTTC; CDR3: CASSTDYEQYF
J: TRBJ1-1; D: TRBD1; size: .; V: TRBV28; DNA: TGTGCCAGCACCTTAGACAGGGGGCTGAACACTGAAGCTTTCTTT; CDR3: CASTLDRGLNTEAFF
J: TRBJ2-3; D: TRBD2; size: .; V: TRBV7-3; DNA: TGTGCCAGCAGCTTAGGCGGGAGGACAGATACGCAGTATTTT; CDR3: CASSLGGRTDTQYF
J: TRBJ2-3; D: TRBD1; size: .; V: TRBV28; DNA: TGTGCCAGCAGTCGCCGGACAGGGGGCGGTGAAGATACGCAGTATTTT; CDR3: CASSRRTGGGEDTQYF
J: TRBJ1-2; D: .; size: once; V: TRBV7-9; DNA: TGTGCCAGCAGCGTGGACCTTAACCGGGATGGCTACACCTTC; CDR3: CASSVDLNRDGYTF
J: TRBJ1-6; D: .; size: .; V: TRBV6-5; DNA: TGTGCCAGCAGTTATCAGGGTCGTGATTCACCCCTCCACTTT; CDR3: CASSYQGRDSPLHF
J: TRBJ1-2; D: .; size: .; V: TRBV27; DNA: TGTGCCAGCAGGGCGGGGACGGACTATGGCTACACCTTC; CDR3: CASRAGTDYGYTF
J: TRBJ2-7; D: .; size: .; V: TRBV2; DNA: TGTGCCAGCAGTGACGGGACCTCCTACGAGCAGTACTTC; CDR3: CASSDGTSYEQYF
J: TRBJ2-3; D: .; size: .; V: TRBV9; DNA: TGTGCCAGCAGCGTAGGATCGGGCCCAGATACGCAGTATTTT; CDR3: CASSVGSGPDTQYF
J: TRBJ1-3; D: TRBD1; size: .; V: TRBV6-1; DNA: TGTGCCAGCAGTGGAACAGGGGCTGGAAACACCATATATTTT; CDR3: CASSGTGAGNTIYF
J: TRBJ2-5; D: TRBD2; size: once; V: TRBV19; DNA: TGTGCCAGTAGTACGGGGGGGGAGACCCAGTACTTC; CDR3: CASSTGGETQYF
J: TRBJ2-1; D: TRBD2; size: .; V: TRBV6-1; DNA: TGTGCCAGCATAGGACTAGCGTCCAATGAGCAGTTCTTC; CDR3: CASIGLASNEQFF
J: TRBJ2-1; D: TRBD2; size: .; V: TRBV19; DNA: TGTGCCAGTAGCCTAGCGGGAGGGATAGCCAATGAGCAGTTCTTC; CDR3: CASSLAGGIANEQFF
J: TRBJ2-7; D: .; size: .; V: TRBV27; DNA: TGTGCCAGCAGTCCCTTAGGGAGCAGACCATACGAGCAGTACTTC; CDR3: CASSPLGSRPYEQYF
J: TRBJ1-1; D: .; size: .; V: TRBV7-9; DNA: TGTGCCAGCAGCCCCGATCAGGAGTTGAACACTGAAGCTTTCTTT; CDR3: CASSPDQELNTEAFF
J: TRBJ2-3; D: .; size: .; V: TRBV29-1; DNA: TGCAGCGTTGCTCCGACTAGCACAGATACGCAGTATTTT; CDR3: CSVAPTSTDTQYF
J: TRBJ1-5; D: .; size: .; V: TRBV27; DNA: TGTGCCAGCAGTTTGGCAGGGTTCCAGCCCCAGCATTTT; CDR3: CASSLAGFQPQHF
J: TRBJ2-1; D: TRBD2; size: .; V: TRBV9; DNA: TGTGCCAGCAGCGCCCAAATCTCCGGGACTAGCTATGAGCAGTTCTTC; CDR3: CASSAQISGTSYEQFF
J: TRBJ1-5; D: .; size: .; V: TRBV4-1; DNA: TGCGCCAGCAGCCACGCCCCAGCACTGAGCAATCAGCCCCAGCATTTT; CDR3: CASSHAPALSNQPQHF
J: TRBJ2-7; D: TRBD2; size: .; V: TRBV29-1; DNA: TGCAGCGTCGCCGGGACTAGCGGGTACGAGCAGTACTTC; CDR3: CSVAGTSGYEQYF
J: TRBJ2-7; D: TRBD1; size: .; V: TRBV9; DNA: TGTGCCAGCAGCCTGGGACAGGGTCAATACGAGCAGTACTTC; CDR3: CASSLGQGQYEQYF
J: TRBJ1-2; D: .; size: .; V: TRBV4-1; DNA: TGCGCCAGCAGCCAAGTCGGGCAGGGCTTATATGGCTACACCTTC; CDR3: CASSQVGQGLYGYTF
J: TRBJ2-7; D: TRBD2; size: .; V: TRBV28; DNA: TGTGCCAGCAGACAAATCGGGACTAGCGGGATCTACGAGCAGTACTTC; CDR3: CASRQIGTSGIYEQYF
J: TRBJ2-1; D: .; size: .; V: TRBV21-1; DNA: TGTGCCAGCAGCGAGAAACTGGGTAGCGGGATAAGTGAGCAGTTCTTC; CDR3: CASSEKLGSGISEQFF
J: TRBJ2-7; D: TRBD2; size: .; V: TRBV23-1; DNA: TGCGCCAGCATCCCCTCGGCTAGCGGGAACTCCTACGAGCAGTACTTC; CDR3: CASIPSASGNSYEQYF
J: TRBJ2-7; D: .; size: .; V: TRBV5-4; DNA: TGTGCCAGCAGCGACGGACCCTCTCGACGCGAGCAGTACTTC; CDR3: CASSDGPSRREQYF
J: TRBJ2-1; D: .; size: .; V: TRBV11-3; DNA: TGTGCCAGCAGCTTCCCGGGCGGTGAGCAGTTCTTC; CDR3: CASSFPGGEQFF
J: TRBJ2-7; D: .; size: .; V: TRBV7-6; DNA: TGTGCCAGCAGCCCAGGGACCGAAACGTTGGAAAAGCAGTACTTC; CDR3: CASSPGTETLEKQYF
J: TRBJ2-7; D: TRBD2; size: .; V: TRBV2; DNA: TGTGCCAGCAATATAGCGGGAGAAGTCGAGCAGTACTTC; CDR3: CASNIAGEVEQYF
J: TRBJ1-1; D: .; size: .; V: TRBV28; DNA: TGTGCCAGCAGTTTAACAAACGTTTGGGTTGAAGCTTTCTTT; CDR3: CASSLTNVWVEAFF
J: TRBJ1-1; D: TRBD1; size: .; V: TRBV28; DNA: TGTGCCAGCAGTTCCAGGACAGGGGGCTTCACTGAAGCTTTCTTT; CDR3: CASSSRTGGFTEAFF
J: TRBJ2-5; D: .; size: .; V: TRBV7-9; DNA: TGTGCCAGCAGCTTCGACATAGGCCGGGAAGAGACCCAGTACTTC; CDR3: CASSFDIGREETQYF
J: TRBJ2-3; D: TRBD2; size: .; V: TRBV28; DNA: TGTGCCAGCAGTGCTAGCGGGAGTCACTTCGCGCAGTATTTT; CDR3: CASSASGSHFAQYF
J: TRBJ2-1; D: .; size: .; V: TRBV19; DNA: TGTGCCAGTAGTATAGTCCGACGAGAGCAGTTCTTC; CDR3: CASSIVRREQFF
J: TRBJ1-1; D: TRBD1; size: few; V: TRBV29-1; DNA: TGCAGCACTTATCCTCCGGGACAGGGCGGCACTGAAGCTTTCTTT; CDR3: CSTYPPGQGGTEAFF
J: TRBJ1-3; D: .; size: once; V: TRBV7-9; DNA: TGTGCCAGCAGCCCGGTTGACAACACCATATATTTT; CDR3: CASSPVDNTIYF
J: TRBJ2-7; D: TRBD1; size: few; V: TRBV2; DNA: TGTGCCAGCTCCGGGACAGGGAACCCCTACGAGCAGTACTTC; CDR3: CASSGTGNPYEQYF
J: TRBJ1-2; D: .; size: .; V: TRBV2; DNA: TGTGCCAGCAGTGAAAGGGCAGCTAACTATGGCTACACCTTC; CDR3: CASSERAANYGYTF
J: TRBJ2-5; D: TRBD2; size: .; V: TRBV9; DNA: TGTGCCAGCAGCACGTCCGGAGGACTAGGAGAAGAGACCCAGTACTTC; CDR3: CASSTSGGLGEETQYF
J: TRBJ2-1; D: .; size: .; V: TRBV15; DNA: TGTGCCACCAGCAGAGAGGTACGGACTAACTCCTACAATGAGCAGTTCTTC; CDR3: CATSREVRTNSYNEQFF
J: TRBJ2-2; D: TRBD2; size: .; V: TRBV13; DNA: TGTGCCAGCAGCTCTTTAGCGGGAGGCACCGGGGAGCTGTTTTTT; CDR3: CASSSLAGGTGELFF
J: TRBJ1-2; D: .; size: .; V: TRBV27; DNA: TGTGCCAGCAGTTTACGACGAGGCTGGGGCTATGGCTACACCTTC; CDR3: CASSLRRGWGYGYTF
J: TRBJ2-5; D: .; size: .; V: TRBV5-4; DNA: TGTGCCAGCAGCTTATCCGCCCAAGAGACCCAGTACTTC; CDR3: CASSLSAQETQYF
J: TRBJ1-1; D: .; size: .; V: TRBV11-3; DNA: TGTGCCAGCAGCTTTGGAACTGAAGCTTTCTTT; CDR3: CASSFGTEAFF